This T cell receptor beta chain comes out of a study of cytomegalovirus exposure and HLA in healthy donors. Study-wide results and caveats: Most TCR sequences were rare, but some public TCRs occurred in many donors. Three CMV-associated chains were confirmed in vitro to be specific for CMV antigens. Cytomegalovirus association was assigned to about 150 TCR beta chains.

Produced via immunoSEQ multiplex PCR; TCRdb's table is partial and in-frame only. The sample contains about 200,000 clones, 70% to 90% of which appear only once. The CDR3 extends over 14 amino acids. The germline V and J ends were trimmed by 3 bases and 5 bases, with 15 bases remaining between them. CDR1 SGDLS and CDR2 YYNGEE come from the germline V gene. The donors were in the approximately 120-subject validation cohort, distinct from the roughly 700-subject first cohort. Concerning this clone itself: Its antigen is undetermined.

V usage is TRBV9 and J usage is TRBJ2-7, with D perhaps matching TRBD2 (6 bases). This clonotype was obtained from a woman under 30 in good health and CMV-seronegative. The sequenced material came from PBMCs. The CDR3 loop is CASSAQTSSHEQYF. The CDR3 region has the DNA TGTGCCAGCAGCGCACAGACTAGTAGCCACGAGCAGTACTTC.